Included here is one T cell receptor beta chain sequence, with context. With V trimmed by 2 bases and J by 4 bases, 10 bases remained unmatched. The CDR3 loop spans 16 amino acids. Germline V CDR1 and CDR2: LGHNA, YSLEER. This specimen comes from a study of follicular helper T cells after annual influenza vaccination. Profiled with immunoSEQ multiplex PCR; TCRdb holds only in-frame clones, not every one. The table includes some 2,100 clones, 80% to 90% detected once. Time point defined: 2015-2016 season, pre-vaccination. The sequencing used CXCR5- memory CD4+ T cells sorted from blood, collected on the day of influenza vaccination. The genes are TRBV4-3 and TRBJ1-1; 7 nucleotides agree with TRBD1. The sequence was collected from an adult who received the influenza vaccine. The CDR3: CASSQYDTGDGTEAFF. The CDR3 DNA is TGCGCCAGCAGCCAATACGACACAGGGGATGGCACTGAAGCTTTCTTT.